The clone carrying this T cell receptor (beta chain) was counted once. Blood samples were obtained at baseline, cycle 4 day 1, and cycle 7 day 1. TCRdb's table, derived via immunoSEQ multiplex PCR, lists solely in-frame clones and lacks some. The table records approximately 13,000 clones, 70% to 90% of them present only once. This sample is part of a study of OX40 agonist ivuxolimab in advanced cancers. Study as a whole: Treatment of patients was with ivuxolimab, an agonistic anti-OX40 (CD134) antibody. Ivuxolimab, which patients received intravenously every 2 weeks, was dosed at 0.01 to 10 mg/kg.

Material: CD4+ or CD8+ T cells sorted from blood, obtained in a trial of the OX40 agonist ivuxolimab. This TCR was recovered from an adult with an advanced solid tumor such as melanoma, head and neck, liver or kidney cancer.

The CDR3 coding sequence is TGTGCCAGCAGCTTTTCGGGAGGGTCGTTAGAGACCCAGTACTTC. This translates into CASSFSGGSLETQYF. The chain joins TRBV7-2 to TRBJ2-5, with TRBD2 matching 8 bases. The CDR3 has 15 residues. The trim removed 3 bases at V and 4 bases at J, leaving 7 bases unmatched. CDR1 SGHTA and CDR2 FQGNSA come from the germline V gene.